These 15 T cell receptor beta chains were all obtained from the same sample, sequenced in a study of blood T cell repertoires in COVID-19. Generated by immunoSEQ multiplex PCR, the TCRdb table keeps only in-frame clones and is missing some. Of approximately 300,000 clones in the sample, about 89% were seen once. Sample: peripheral blood. Receptor source: a man in his forties with acute or convalescent COVID-19.

This chain connects TRBV5-4 to TRBJ2-1; 7 positions agree with TRBD1. The CDR3 spans 18 residues. Germline CDR1 is SGHNT and CDR2 is YYREEE (reference sequence). V trimming: 4 bases; J trimming: 2 bases; junction bases outside the gene matches: 15. The CDR3, as DNA: TGTGCCAGCAGCCCATCCCTTGGACAGGCCCTGACCTACAATGAGCAGTTCTTC. Protein: CASSPSLGQALTYNEQFF. Together with reference TRBV5-4 and TRBJ2-1, the CDR3 gives the full variable domain: ETGVTQSPTHLIKTRGQQVTLRCSSQSGHNTVSWYQQALGQGPQFIFQYYREEENGRGNFPPRFSGLQFPNYSSELNVNALELDDSALYLCASSPSLGQALTYNEQFFGPGTRLTVL.

The chain combines TRBV27 with TRBJ2-7, with D possibly being TRBD2 (7 bases). CDR1 MNHEY and CDR2 SMNVEV come from the germline V gene (reference sequence). V lost 3 bases and J 2 bases, leaving 14 bases between the germline ends. The CDR3 runs to 15 residues. The CDR3 region has the DNA TGTGCCAGCAGTTTTCGTTTCGGGGGGCCCTACGAGCAGTACTTC. It specifies CASSFRFGGPYEQYF.

V usage is TRBV3-1 (or the pseudogene TRBV3-2) and J usage is TRBJ2-2; D gene unclear. V dropped 4 bases and J dropped 6 bases, with 15 bases sitting between them. The germline CDR1 and CDR2 sequences are LGHDT and YNNKEL (reference sequence). The CDR3 has 15 amino acids. DNA for the CDR3: TGTGCCAGCAGCCTCCACACGGCGAGCGCCGGGGAGCTGTTTTTT. Translating it yields CASSLHTASAGELFF.

This chain joins TRBV30 and TRBJ1-5, with 8 bases aligning to TRBD1. Trimming removed 0 bases from V and 6 bases from J; junction bases left unmatched: 4. The CDR3 consists of 14 residues. Germline V gene sequence: CDR1 GTSNPN, CDR2 SVGIG (reference sequence). The CDR3 spells CAWSVGTGIQPQHF. The CDR3 region has the DNA TGTGCCTGGAGTGTGGGGACAGGCATTCAGCCCCAGCATTTT.

The chain carries TRBV5-4 and TRBJ2-6; D remains ambiguous. V lost 1 base and J 7 bases, leaving 3 bases between the germline ends. Germline values: CDR1 SGHNT, CDR2 YYREEE (reference sequence). This CDR3 spans 12 amino acids. The CDR3 spells CASSLIANVLTF. In DNA, the CDR3 is TGTGCCAGCAGCTTGATAGCCAACGTCCTGACTTTC.

The gene calls are TRBV13 and TRBJ2-7; TRBD1 agrees at 7 bases. The CDR3 has 13 residues. Germline CDR1 is PRHDT and CDR2 is FYEKMQ (reference sequence). The V and J ends lost 5 bases and 2 bases, in that order; junction bases with no gene match: 3. DNA for the CDR3: TGTGCCAGCAGCCCGGGGACAGCCTACGAGCAGTACTTC. This translates into CASSPGTAYEQYF.

J is TRBJ2-1 and V is TRBV5-4; possible D gene TRBD1, 6 bases. CDR3 length: 13 amino acids. Germline CDR1 and CDR2: SGHNT and YYREEE (reference sequence). V dropped 9 bases and J dropped 4 bases, with 14 bases sitting between them. This chain's CDR3 is CATRGGDYNEQFF. The CDR3 DNA reads TGTGCCACCAGAGGGGGAGATTACAATGAGCAGTTCTTC.

The chain has TRBV2 and TRBJ1-5; D remains ambiguous. Trimming shortened V by 7 bases and J by 0 bases, and 10 bases separated the two germline ends. The CDR3 runs to 14 residues. Germline assignment: CDR1 SNHLY and CDR2 FYNNEI. Here the CDR3 DNA reads TGTGCCAGCAAAAAAGACACTAGCAATCAGCCCCAGCATTTT. It is translated as CASKKDTSNQPQHF.

The rearrangement uses TRBV14 and TRBJ1-1, with 8 bases identical to TRBD1. The CDR3 spans 15 residues. Trimming removed 2 bases from V and 3 bases from J; junction bases left unmatched: 5. From germline, CDR1 is SGHDN and CDR2 FVKESK. CDR3 sequence (DNA): TGTGCCAGCAGCCAACGGACAGGGAAGTACACTGAAGCTTTCTTT. It specifies CASSQRTGKYTEAFF.

This chain joins TRBV6-5 and TRBJ1-6; 11 positions agree with TRBD1. The V gene end was trimmed by 6 bases and the J gene end by 14 bases; junction bases not matched to a gene: 12. The CDR3 runs to 15 residues. Germline CDR1 is MNHEY and CDR2 is SVGAGI. The CDR3, as DNA: TGTGCCAGCAGATCCCCGGGACAGGGGGTAGGAACCCTCCACTTT. As protein: CASRSPGQGVGTLHF.

Here the CDR3 DNA reads TGTGCCAGCAGCTTAGGAGCGGGGGCAGATACGCAGTATTTT. It is translated as CASSLGAGADTQYF. The gene calls are TRBV11-3 and TRBJ2-3, with 8 positions matching TRBD2. J was trimmed by 4 bases and V by 1 base; bases with no gene match: 1. Germline V gene data show CDR1 as SGHNT and CDR2 as YENEEA. The CDR3 covers 14 residues. Variable domain in full (rest from reference TRBV11-3 and TRBJ2-3): EAGVVQSPRYKIIEKKQPVAFWCNPISGHNTLYWYLQNLGQGPELLIRYENEEAVDDSQLPKDRFSAERLKGVDSTLKIQPAELGDSAVYLCASSLGAGADTQYFGPGTRLTVL.

The rearrangement links TRBV3-1 (or the pseudogene TRBV3-2) to TRBJ2-3; TRBD2 aligns across 9 bases. The germline V gene has CDR1 LGHDT and CDR2 YNNKEL (reference sequence). The CDR3 runs 12 residues. V lost 4 bases to trimming and J lost 9 bases; unmatched junction nucleotides: 2. In DNA form, the CDR3 reads TGTGCCAGCAGCCGCGGGGGGGAGACGCAGTATTTT. It specifies CASSRGGETQYF.

The genes are TRBV6-5 and TRBJ1-5; D is uncertain. CDR1 and CDR2 (germline): MNHEY, SVGAGI. V gave up 6 bases and J gave up 3 bases, with 9 bases separating them. The CDR3 extends over 13 amino acids. This CDR3 is CASRYGLNQPQHF. CDR3 coding DNA: TGTGCCAGCAGATATGGGCTCAATCAGCCCCAGCATTTT.

The chain combines TRBV11-3 with TRBJ1-1, with a weak D call TRBD1 (5 bases). CDR1 is SGHNT, CDR2 YENEEA, per germline. The V end lost 4 bases, the J end lost 4 bases, and 10 bases lay between the germline ends. The CDR3 extends over 13 amino acids. The CDR3 here is CASSSTGVTEAFF. DNA for the CDR3: TGTGCCAGCAGCTCAACAGGAGTCACTGAAGCTTTCTTT. Variable domain in full (rest from reference TRBV11-3 and TRBJ1-1): EAGVVQSPRYKIIEKKQPVAFWCNPISGHNTLYWYLQNLGQGPELLIRYENEEAVDDSQLPKDRFSAERLKGVDSTLKIQPAELGDSAVYLCASSSTGVTEAFFGQGTRLTVV.

This chain connects TRBV6-4 to TRBJ2-7; TRBD1 agrees at 8 bases. The CDR3 is 14 amino acids. Germline V gives CDR1 MRHNA, CDR2 SNTAGT. Losses at the gene ends were 4 bases for V and 5 bases for J; bases not matched to a gene: 7. The CDR3 DNA is TGTGCCAGCAGTGTATGGGCAGGGGGCCACGAGCAGTACTTC. Translation: CASSVWAGGHEQYF.